This T cell receptor beta chain derives from a study of blood T cell repertoires in COVID-19. Study-level background: Italy, Spain and the United States were the sources of the convalescent and acute COVID-19 samples. T cells, B-cell-depleted T cells, or PBMCs provided the cDNA or gDNA that served as material.

Authors' data handling: Amplification with reference gene primers provided the estimates of nucleated cell counts. Measured with immunoSEQ multiplex PCR; TCRdb has only the in-frame clones, and not every one. From that table come the V and J calls and clone size; the DNA was used to work out D and trimming. The table has roughly 55,000 clones, about nine tenths seen once. Germline-derived CDR1 and CDR2 are SGHRS and YFSETQ. CDR3 length equals 15 residues. The V end lost 0 bases, the J end lost 1 base, and 11 bases lay between the germline ends. The chain is built from TRBV5-1 and TRBJ2-7; D is unclear. Material for sequencing was peripheral blood. The TCR originated in a man in his fifties or sixties with active COVID-19. The CDR3 sequence: CASSLGVPRSYEQYF. The CDR3 DNA reads TGCGCCAGCAGCTTGGGAGTGCCTAGATCCTACGAGCAGTACTTC.